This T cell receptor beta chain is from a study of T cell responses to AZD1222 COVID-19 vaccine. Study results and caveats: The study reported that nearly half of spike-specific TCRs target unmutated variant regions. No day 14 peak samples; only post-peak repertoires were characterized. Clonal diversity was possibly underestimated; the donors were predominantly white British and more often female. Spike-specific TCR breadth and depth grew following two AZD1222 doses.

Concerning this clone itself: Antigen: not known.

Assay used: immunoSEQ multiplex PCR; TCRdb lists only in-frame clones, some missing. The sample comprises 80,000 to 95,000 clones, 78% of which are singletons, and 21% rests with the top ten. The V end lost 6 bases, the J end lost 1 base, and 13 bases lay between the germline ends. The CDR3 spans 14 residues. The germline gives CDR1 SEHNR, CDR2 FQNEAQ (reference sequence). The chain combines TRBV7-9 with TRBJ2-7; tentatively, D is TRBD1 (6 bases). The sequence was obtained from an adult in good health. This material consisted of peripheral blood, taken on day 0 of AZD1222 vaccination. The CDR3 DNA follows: TGTGCCAGCAGTTCAGGGGTGGAATCCTACGAGCAGTACTTC. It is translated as CASSSGVESYEQYF.